Given below is one T cell receptor beta chain in context. CDR1 is SGHNT and CDR2 is YYREEE in the germline V gene (reference sequence). V trimming: 4 bases; J trimming: 11 bases; junction bases outside the gene matches: 15. The CDR3 spans 15 residues. Libraries were prepared by immunoSEQ multiplex PCR; TCRdb keeps only in-frame clonotypes and omits some of them. The sample includes around 320,000 clones, more than 85% of them seen just once. The entry originates in a study of blood T cell repertoires in COVID-19. Study details: Donors in the United States, Italy and Spain gave samples during acute or convalescent COVID-19. Sources were T cells, B-cell-depleted T cells, or PBMCs; the material itself was cDNA or gDNA.

Participants had their cohort set by participant-reported clinical history. During the 2 weeks before they entered the study, exposed participants had met someone with a PCR-confirmed or clinician-diagnosed COVID-19 case. The receptor was isolated from a woman in her 30s who had been exposed to COVID-19. V and J are TRBV5-4 and TRBJ1-3, with 7 bases identical to TRBD1. The sample comprised PBMCs or T cells enriched from blood (not recorded which). The CDR3 protein is CASSPNPKRQGSIYF. CDR3 nucleotides: TGTGCCAGCAGCCCGAACCCTAAAAGACAGGGTTCCATATATTTT.